This paragraph reports one T cell receptor (beta chain). Antigen: not known. The data belong to a study of chemoradiotherapy in HPV16-positive cancers. Study-wide background: Functional T-cell assays on a couple of HPV16-positive patients' cells defined candidate HPV-specific clones and common TCR motifs.

Assay: immunoSEQ multiplex PCR; the TCRdb copy retains only in-frame clones and omits some. The sample records more than 2,500 clones, around 89% being singletons. Study observations and caveats: Candidate HPV-specific clones and E7-related TCR motifs grew in tumor during treatment.

CDR1 is SGHRS and CDR2 is YFSETQ in the germline V gene. This CDR3 has 16 residues. V gave up 2 bases and J gave up 8 bases, with 20 bases separating them. The starting material was tumor tissue, obtained from a patient who underwent chemoradiotherapy. The sequence derives from a human donor with HPV-associated anogenital cancer. This chain joins TRBV5-1 and TRBJ2-1; weak D call: TRBD1 (5 bases). CDR3 DNA: TGCGCCAGCAGCTTAGGGGCGCAGGGTGAGATTGATGAGCAGTTCTTC. It is translated as CASSLGAQGEIDEQFF.